Sequencing of this T cell receptor (beta chain) was carried out in a study of blood T cell repertoires in COVID-19. About the study: PBMCs, B-cell-depleted T cells, or T cells provided the cDNA or gDNA that made up the material.

Some clones are missing from TCRdb's copy, which holds only in-frame ones; the method was immunoSEQ multiplex PCR. The data show about 150,000 clones, with about 84% seen just once and under 15% held by the top ten. J lost 4 bases, V lost 4 bases, and 7 bases had no gene match. The CDR3 is made up of 16 amino acids. CDR1 LGHDT and CDR2 YNNKEL come from the germline V gene (reference sequence). The V and J genes are TRBV3-1 (or the pseudogene TRBV3-2) and TRBJ2-2; 9 nucleotides line up with TRBD2. This TCR was recovered from a man in his 60s with active or convalescent COVID-19. Material for sequencing was peripheral blood. The CDR3 spells CASSPSSSGATGELFF. The DNA of the CDR3 is TGTGCCAGCAGCCCATCCTCTAGCGGGGCCACCGGGGAGCTGTTTTTT.